This T cell receptor beta chain was sequenced for a study of healthy donors' naive CD4 and CD8 T cells. This clonotype was seen only a few times. Naive CD4+ cells were sorted as CD4+CD8-CD45RO-CD45RA+; naive CD8+ as CD8+CD4-CD45RA+CD27bright. Each TCR library used approximately 500 ng of total RNA and a linear amplification protocol. Original analysis: Four to six healthy donors contributed around 85,000 sequenced TCR alpha transcripts. TCRdb reprocessed the reads via MiXCR and lists one record per CDR3 protein. These V and J calls originate from TCRdb's pipeline instead of the authors' own analysis. This table has around 200,000 distinct CDR3 sequences, around three quarters appearing once. The CDR3 totals 15 residues. The germline CDR1 and CDR2 sequences are MNHNY and SVGAGI (reference sequence). Trimming took 5 bases from V and 0 from J; bases not matched to a gene: 7.

The chain carries TRBV6-6 and TRBJ2-7; TRBD2 agrees at 7 bases. This sequence was found in a pool of human donors in good health; the sample pools cells from several healthy donors. The sequenced material came from naive CD4+ and CD8+ T cells sorted from blood, pooled from several donors. CDR3 sequence: CASSPRASGSYEQYF. Written as DNA, the CDR3 is TGTGCCAGCAGTCCCAGGGCTAGCGGCTCCTACGAGCAGTACTTC.